Presented here are 20 T cell receptor beta chains from one specimen sequenced in a study of cytomegalovirus exposure and HLA in healthy donors. Sequenced by immunoSEQ multiplex PCR; TCRdb stores in-frame clones only, minus some. The profile shows around 150,000 clones, roughly 79% of them singletons. The sequenced sample consisted of PBMCs. The receptors were gathered from a man younger than 45 in good health and CMV-seropositive.

This chain joins TRBV30 and TRBJ1-1; D gene unclear. Germline V gene lookup returns CDR1 GTSNPN and CDR2 SVGIG (reference sequence). CDR3 size: 14 residues. V lost 2 bases and J 1 base, leaving 11 bases between the germline ends. CDR3 amino acids: CAWSRGMGNTEAFF. The CDR3 DNA follows: TGTGCCTGGAGTAGAGGCATGGGGAACACTGAAGCTTTCTTT.

The rearrangement links TRBV27 to TRBJ2-7, with 9 bases that match TRBD1. J was trimmed by 6 bases and V by 5 bases; bases with no gene match: 14. This CDR3 contains 16 residues. Germline assignment: CDR1 MNHEY and CDR2 SMNVEV (reference sequence). Here the CDR3 reads CASSTFPGQGMTEQYF. The CDR3 nucleotides are TGTGCCAGCAGTACCTTTCCGGGACAGGGAATGACCGAGCAGTACTTC.

The CDR3 DNA is TGTGCCAGCTCACTCGGGGAGAACACTGAAGCTTTCTTT. Translation gives CASSLGENTEAFF. The chain couples TRBV18 to TRBJ1-1; D is undetermined. The CDR3 has 13 amino acids. V was trimmed by 4 bases and J by 1 base, leaving 7 bases between them. The germline CDR1 and CDR2 sequences are KGHSH and LQKENI.

The CDR3 is CAWSVFQADQPQHF. CDR3 nucleotides: TGTGCCTGGAGTGTATTCCAGGCCGATCAGCCCCAGCATTTT. V and J are TRBV30 and TRBJ1-5; no firm D call. Looked up from germline, CDR1 is GTSNPN and CDR2 is SVGIG (reference sequence). This CDR3 spans 14 amino acids. Trimming left V 0 bases short and J 5 bases short, with 11 bases between.

J is TRBJ2-5 and V is TRBV7-2; 12 bases fit TRBD2. The CDR3 sequence is 16 residues long. V gave up 5 bases and J gave up 5 bases; unmatched junction bases: 9. CDR1 SGHTA and CDR2 FQGNSA come from the germline V gene. The CDR3 DNA sequence: TGTGCCAGCAGCCCCCAAAGACTAGCGGGAGTGGAGACCCAGTACTTC. It specifies CASSPQRLAGVETQYF.

V usage is TRBV19 and J usage is TRBJ1-5; D is perhaps TRBD1 (5 bases). CDR1 is LNHDA and CDR2 is SQIVND in the germline V gene (reference sequence). V gave up 3 bases and J gave up 4 bases, with 19 bases separating them. This CDR3 contains 17 residues. The CDR3 sequence: CASSIFQGTLVNQPQHF. CDR3 nucleotide sequence: TGTGCCAGTAGTATTTTCCAGGGTACCTTGGTTAATCAGCCCCAGCATTTT.

The genes are TRBV19 and TRBJ1-2, with a possible D match to TRBD1 (6 bases). There are 16 residues in the CDR3. V shed 7 bases and J shed 3 bases, with 21 bases lying between them. CDR1 LNHDA and CDR2 SQIVND come from the germline V gene (reference sequence). The CDR3 loop reads CASTALGQLGYYGYTF. The DNA for the CDR3 is TGTGCCAGTACTGCCCTCGGACAGTTGGGCTACTATGGCTACACCTTC.

The chain recombines TRBV11-1 with TRBJ1-1; tentative D call: TRBD1 (5 bases). Germline lookup yields CDR1 SGHAT and CDR2 FQDESV (reference sequence). Trimming removed 0 bases from V and 5 bases from J, with 10 bases in between. The CDR3 consists of 14 residues. CDR3 in DNA: TGTGCCAGCAGCTTAGCGTTGGGGCCGACTGAAGCTTTCTTT. This sequence encodes CASSLALGPTEAFF.

V usage is TRBV10-2 and J usage is TRBJ2-4; tentatively, D is TRBD1 (5 bases). The V end was cut by 2 bases, the J end by 2 bases, with 10 bases between. The CDR3 extends over 15 amino acids. Germline loops: CDR1 WSHSY, CDR2 SAAADI. The CDR3 sequence: CASSEGSGSKNIQYF. CDR3 in DNA: TGCGCCAGCAGTGAGGGGTCAGGGTCCAAAAACATTCAGTACTTC.

The chain joins TRBV5-1 to TRBJ2-1, with 7 bases aligning to TRBD2. In germline, CDR1 is SGHRS, CDR2 YFSETQ. Trimming took 1 base from V and 7 from J; bases not matched to a gene: 2. The length of the CDR3 is 13 residues. CDR3 in amino acids: CASSLSLANEQFF. The CDR3 DNA follows: TGCGCCAGCAGCTTGTCACTAGCGAATGAGCAGTTCTTC.

The chain uses TRBV5-1 and TRBJ1-1, with TRBD1 as a possible D gene (6 bases). The CDR3 runs 14 residues. Per the germline V gene, CDR1 is SGHRS and CDR2 is YFSETQ. Trimming cost V 2 bases and J 4 bases, with 12 bases left between them. CDR3 loop: CASSLLQGTTEAFF. The CDR3, as DNA: TGCGCCAGCAGCTTACTACAGGGAACCACTGAAGCTTTCTTT.

The chain joins TRBV5-8 to TRBJ2-7, with TRBD1 identical over 8 bases. The CDR3 sequence is 14 residues long. After removal of 3 bases from V and 6 bases from J, the junction contained 8 bases not matched to a gene. Germline V CDR1 and CDR2: SGHTS, YDEGEE. CDR3 nucleotides: TGTGCCAGCAGCTATGGACAGGGACGGGGCGAGCAGTACTTC. Translating it yields CASSYGQGRGEQYF. Based on the CDR3 plus reference TRBV5-8 and TRBJ2-7, the full variable domain is EAGVTQSPTHLIKTRGQQATLRCSPISGHTSVYWYQQALGLGLQFLLWYDEGEERNRGNFPPRFSGRQFPNYSSELNVNALELEDSALYLCASSYGQGRGEQYFGPGTRLTVT.

The CDR3 DNA is TGCGCCAGCAGCCAAGGGGGACAGATAGGTGAAAAACTGTTTTTT. This encodes CASSQGGQIGEKLFF. This chain uses TRBV4-3 with TRBJ1-4, with 7 bases identical to TRBD1. CDR1 is LGHNA, CDR2 YSLEER, per germline. This CDR3 region has 15 residues. Trimming removed 1 base from V and 7 bases from J; junction bases left unmatched: 6.

This chain links TRBV19 with TRBJ2-3; 10 bases map to TRBD2. Per germline, CDR1 LNHDA and CDR2 SQIVND (reference sequence). After removal of 4 bases from V and 4 bases from J, the junction contained 2 bases not matched to a gene. This CDR3 has 14 amino acids. The CDR3 DNA sequence: TGTGCCAGTAGTACTAGCGGGGGTGCAGATACGCAGTATTTT. Encoded protein: CASSTSGGADTQYF.

The chain carries TRBV27 and TRBJ1-1; D remains unclear. Germline V lookup: CDR1 MNHEY, CDR2 SMNVEV (reference sequence). The CDR3 totals 16 residues. V was cut by 4 bases and J by 6 bases, with 21 bases left in between. CDR3 nucleotide sequence: TGTGCCAGCAGTTCCTTATCACAGTGGTCCATAGCTGAAGCTTTCTTT. Residues: CASSSLSQWSIAEAFF.

The chain has TRBV5-4 and TRBJ1-2; D is possibly TRBD1 (6 bases). The germline V and J ends were trimmed by 4 bases and 2 bases, with 12 bases remaining between them. CDR1 is SGHNT, CDR2 YYREEE, per germline (reference sequence). CDR3 size: 14 residues. The CDR3 DNA sequence: TGTGCCAGCAGCACTACAGGGTCCAACTATGGCTACACCTTC. Amino acids: CASSTTGSNYGYTF.

The chain is built from TRBV6-1 and TRBJ1-1; 9 bases are shared with TRBD1. This CDR3 is 14 amino acids long. The germline CDR1 and CDR2 sequences are MNHNS and SASEGT. Trimming at V came to 7 bases and at J to 4 bases, leaving 7 bases not matched to a gene. The CDR3, as DNA: TGTGCCAGCATTGGGACAGGGAGAGCCACTGAAGCTTTCTTT. Translation: CASIGTGRATEAFF.

V gene TRBV6-5 combines with J gene TRBJ1-1; 10 nucleotides agree with TRBD1. The CDR3 extends over 14 amino acids. J lost 1 base, V lost 8 bases, and 4 bases had no gene match. The germline CDR1 and CDR2 sequences are MNHEY and SVGAGI. CDR3 nucleotide sequence: TGTGCCAGCTCCGACAGGGGGCGGAACACTGAAGCTTTCTTT. Translation: CASSDRGRNTEAFF.

This clone was counted a single time. The CDR3 reads CASSNRVTQYF. The DNA of the CDR3 is TGTGCCAGCAGTAACAGAGTTACGCAGTATTTT. V usage is TRBV6-5 and J usage is TRBJ2-3, with unresolved D. This CDR3 is 11 amino acids long. Germline-derived CDR1 and CDR2 are MNHEY and SVGAGI. The V gene lost 5 bases and the J gene lost 8 bases, with 8 bases spanning the gap.

The rearrangement uses TRBV9 and TRBJ2-3; 8 bases agree with TRBD2. This CDR3 has 14 residues. The ends lost 0 bases at V and 6 bases at J; junction bases unmatched: 3. The germline V gene encodes CDR1 SGDLS and CDR2 YYNGEE. The CDR3: CASSVEAGVDTQYF. The DNA for the CDR3 is TGTGCCAGCAGCGTAGAAGCGGGGGTGGATACGCAGTATTTT. The variable domain in full, completed from reference TRBV9 and TRBJ2-3, reads DSGVTQTPKHLITATGQRVTLRCSPRSGDLSVYWYQQSLDQGLQFLIQYYNGEERAKGNILERFSAQQFPDLHSELNLSSLELGDSALYFCASSVEAGVDTQYFGPGTRLTVL.